This T cell receptor (beta chain) was sequenced for a study of blood T cell repertoires in COVID-19. Study in general: Sources were T cells, B-cell-depleted T cells, or PBMCs; the material itself was cDNA or gDNA.

Germline loops: CDR1 SGDLS, CDR2 YYNGEE. The CDR3 is 14 amino acids. V was shortened by 4 bases and J by 0 bases, with 10 bases between the two germline ends. Study members were between roughly 18 and 100 years old and lived in 24 US regions. Categorization into cohorts depended on clinical history that participants reported. Symptom resolution, clearance, or two negative PCRs marked the recovered donors of Cohort 3. The table came from immunoSEQ multiplex PCR; TCRdb's copy has only in-frame clones and leaves some out. The repertoire has fewer than 400,000 clones, around 86% of them found once; the top ten carry approximately 5.2%.

This chain uses TRBV9 with TRBJ1-2; TRBD1 might be the D (6 bases). The receptor's source is a man aged 60 to 69 who had recovered from COVID-19. Specimen: PBMCs or T cells enriched from blood (not recorded which). The CDR3 DNA is TGTGCCAGCAGCTACAGGGAAGCTAACTATGGCTACACCTTC. Its protein product is CASSYREANYGYTF.